This T cell receptor (beta chain) was captured in a study of cytomegalovirus exposure and HLA in healthy donors. Across the whole study: Earlier findings included 90 million to 120 million unique TCR beta sequences obtained from around 180 million T cells.

The study ran its PCR with 60 Vbeta and 13 Jbeta primers. Using immunoSEQ multiplex PCR, the repertoire was profiled, and TCRdb retains in-frame clones only, with some absent. The table lists about 180,000 clones, about 82% of them singletons. With V trimmed by 1 base and J by 8 bases, 15 bases remained unmatched. Germline V lookup: CDR1 SGHNT, CDR2 YYREEE (reference sequence). This CDR3 is built from 17 residues. Each of the donors was a healthy bone marrow donor. The sequencing sample was made of PBMCs. The V and J genes are TRBV5-4 and TRBJ1-1; TRBD1 matches 9 bases. This receptor was identified in a man younger than 35 in good health and CMV-seronegative. The CDR3 DNA sequence: TGTGCCAGCAGCTTGAGACTAACGAGACAGGGGGTAGGAGAAGCTTTCTTT. Its protein is CASSLRLTRQGVGEAFF.